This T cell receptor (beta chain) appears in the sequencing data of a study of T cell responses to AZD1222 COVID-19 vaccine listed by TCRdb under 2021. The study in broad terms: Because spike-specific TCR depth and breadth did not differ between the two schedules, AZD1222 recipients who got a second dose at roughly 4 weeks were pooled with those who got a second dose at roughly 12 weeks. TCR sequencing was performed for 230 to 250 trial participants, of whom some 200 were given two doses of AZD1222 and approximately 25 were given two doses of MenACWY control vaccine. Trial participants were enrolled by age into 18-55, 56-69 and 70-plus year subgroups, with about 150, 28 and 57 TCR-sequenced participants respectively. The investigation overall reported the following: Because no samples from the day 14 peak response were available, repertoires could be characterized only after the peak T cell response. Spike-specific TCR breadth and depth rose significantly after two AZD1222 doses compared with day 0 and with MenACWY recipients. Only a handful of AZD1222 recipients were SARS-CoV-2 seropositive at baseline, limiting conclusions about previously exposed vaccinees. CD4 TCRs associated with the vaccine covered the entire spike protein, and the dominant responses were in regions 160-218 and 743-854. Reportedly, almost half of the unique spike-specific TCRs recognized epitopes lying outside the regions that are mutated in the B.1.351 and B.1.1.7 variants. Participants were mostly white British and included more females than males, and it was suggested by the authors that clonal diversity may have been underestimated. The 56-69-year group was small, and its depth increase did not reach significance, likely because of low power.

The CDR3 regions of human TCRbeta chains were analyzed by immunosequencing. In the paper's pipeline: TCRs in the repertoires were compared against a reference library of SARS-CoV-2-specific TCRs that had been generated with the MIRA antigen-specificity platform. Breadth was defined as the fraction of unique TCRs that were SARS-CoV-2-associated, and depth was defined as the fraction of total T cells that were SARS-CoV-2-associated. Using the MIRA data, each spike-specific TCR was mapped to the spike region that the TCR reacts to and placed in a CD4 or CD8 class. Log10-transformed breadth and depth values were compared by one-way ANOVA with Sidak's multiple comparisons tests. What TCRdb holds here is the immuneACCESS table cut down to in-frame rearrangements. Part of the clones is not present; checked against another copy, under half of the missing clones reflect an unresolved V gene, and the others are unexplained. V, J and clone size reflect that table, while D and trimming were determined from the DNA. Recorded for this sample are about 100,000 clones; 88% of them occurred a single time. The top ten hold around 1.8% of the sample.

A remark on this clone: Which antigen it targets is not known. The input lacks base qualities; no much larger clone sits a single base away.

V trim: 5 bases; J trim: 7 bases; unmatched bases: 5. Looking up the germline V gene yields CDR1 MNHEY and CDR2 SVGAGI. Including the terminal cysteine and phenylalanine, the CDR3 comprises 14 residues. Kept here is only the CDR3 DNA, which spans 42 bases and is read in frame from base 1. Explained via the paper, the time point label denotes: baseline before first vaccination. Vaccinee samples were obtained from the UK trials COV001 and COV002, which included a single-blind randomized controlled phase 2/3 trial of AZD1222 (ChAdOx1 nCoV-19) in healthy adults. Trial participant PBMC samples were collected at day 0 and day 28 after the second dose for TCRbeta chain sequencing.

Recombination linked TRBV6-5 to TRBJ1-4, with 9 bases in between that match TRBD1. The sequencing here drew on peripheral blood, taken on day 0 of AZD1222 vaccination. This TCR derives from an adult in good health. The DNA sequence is TGTGCCAGCAGTAGGACAGGGGAGGCTGAAAAACTGTTTTTT. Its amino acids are CASSRTGEAEKLFF.